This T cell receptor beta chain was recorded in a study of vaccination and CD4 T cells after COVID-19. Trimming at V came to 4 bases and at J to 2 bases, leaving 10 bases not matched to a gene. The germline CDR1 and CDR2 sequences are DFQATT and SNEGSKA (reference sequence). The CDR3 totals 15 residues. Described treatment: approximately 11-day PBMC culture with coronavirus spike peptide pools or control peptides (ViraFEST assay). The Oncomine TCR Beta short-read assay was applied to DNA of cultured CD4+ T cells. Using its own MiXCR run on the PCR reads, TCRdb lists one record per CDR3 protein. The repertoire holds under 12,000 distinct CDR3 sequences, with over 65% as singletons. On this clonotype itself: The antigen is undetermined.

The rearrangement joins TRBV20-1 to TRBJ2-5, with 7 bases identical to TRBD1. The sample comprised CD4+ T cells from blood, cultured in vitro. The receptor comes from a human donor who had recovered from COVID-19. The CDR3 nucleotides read TGCAGTGCTAAAGGATTCCGGGACAGTCAAGAGACCCAGTACTTC. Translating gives CSAKGFRDSQETQYF.